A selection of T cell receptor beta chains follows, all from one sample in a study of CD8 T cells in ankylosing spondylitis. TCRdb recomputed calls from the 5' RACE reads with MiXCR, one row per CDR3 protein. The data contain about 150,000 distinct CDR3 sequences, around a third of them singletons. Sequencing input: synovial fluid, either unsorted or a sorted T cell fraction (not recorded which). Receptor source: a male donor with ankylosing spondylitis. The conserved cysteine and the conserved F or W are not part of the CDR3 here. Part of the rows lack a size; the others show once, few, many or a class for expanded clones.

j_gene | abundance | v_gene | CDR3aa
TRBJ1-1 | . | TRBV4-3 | ASSQEWTQVQMNTEAF
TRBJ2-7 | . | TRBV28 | ASTPRRTGYRYEQY
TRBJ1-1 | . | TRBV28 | ASSSRGRGGTEAF
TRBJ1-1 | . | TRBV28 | ASSFTGNEAF
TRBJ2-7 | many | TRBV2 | ASSEDLSGSYEQY
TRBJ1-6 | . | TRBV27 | ASRQGLYSPLH
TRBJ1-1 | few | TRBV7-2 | ASREGRTNTEAF
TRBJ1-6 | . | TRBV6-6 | ASSTQDYSPLH
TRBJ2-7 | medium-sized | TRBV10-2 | ASSFSGSYEQY
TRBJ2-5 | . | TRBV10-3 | AIRGLAQETQY
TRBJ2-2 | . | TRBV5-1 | ASSLGPPGRDRPLTGELF
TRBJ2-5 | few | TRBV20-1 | SAPWQGARETQY
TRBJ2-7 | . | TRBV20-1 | SASLAGQGYEQY
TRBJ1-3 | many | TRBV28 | ASSLLDTIY
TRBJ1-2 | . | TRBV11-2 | ASSFRDSSNYGYT
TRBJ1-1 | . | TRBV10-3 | AIAEQGANTEAF